One sample yielded the 11 T cell receptor beta chains listed below, sequenced in a study of blood T cell repertoires in COVID-19. Some clones are missing from TCRdb's copy, which holds only in-frame ones; the method was immunoSEQ multiplex PCR. The sample records some 150,000 clones, approximately 91% being singletons. Sequencing was performed on peripheral blood. Every receptor here comes from a human donor in a cohort sampled during active COVID-19.

This clone was seen a few times. The sample contains more than one DNA sequence encoding this CDR3. The chain carries TRBV19 and TRBJ2-7; 7 nucleotides agree with TRBD2. The CDR3 consists of 13 residues. Germline loops: CDR1 LNHDA, CDR2 SQIVND (reference sequence). V trimming: 1 base; J trimming: 5 bases; junction bases outside the gene matches: 2. CDR3 coding DNA: TGTGCCAGTAGTATAGTGGGAGGGCACGAGCAGTACTTC. As protein: CASSIVGGHEQYF. Full variable domain (missing parts from reference TRBV19 and TRBJ2-7): DGGITQSPKYLFRKEGQNVTLSCEQNLNHDAMYWYRQDPGQGLRLIYYSQIVNDFQKGDIAEGYSVSREKKESFPLTVTSAQKNPTAFYLCASSIVGGHEQYFGPGTRLTVT.

The chain couples TRBV30 to TRBJ2-7; 7 nucleotides line up with TRBD1. With V trimmed by 0 bases and J by 6 bases, 5 bases remained unmatched. The germline CDR1 and CDR2 sequences are GTSNPN and SVGIG (reference sequence). The CDR3 covers 13 residues. CDR3 in amino acids: CAWSVQGRTEQYF. The CDR3 coding sequence is TGTGCCTGGAGTGTACAGGGGCGGACCGAGCAGTACTTC.

This clone has only a few counts. The chain combines TRBV6-2 or TRBV6-3 with TRBJ2-7; D possibly corresponds to TRBD2 (6 bases). V was shortened by 2 bases and J by 2 bases, with 16 bases between the two germline ends. CDR1 and CDR2 (germline): MNHEY, SVGEGT. CDR3 length equals 16 residues. The CDR3, as DNA: TGTGCCAGCAGTTACCTTTGGGACTCGGTCCCCTACGAGCAGTACTTC. It codes for CASSYLWDSVPYEQYF.

The genes are TRBV5-1 and TRBJ2-7; D is unresolved. Germline V gives CDR1 SGHRS, CDR2 YFSETQ. V was shortened by 3 bases and J by 7 bases, with 14 bases between the two germline ends. This CDR3 has 13 residues. CDR3 DNA: TGCGCCAGCAGCTCCTCCACCCTATGGGAGCAGTACTTC. It yields the protein CASSSSTLWEQYF.

The chain employs TRBV6-6 and TRBJ1-3; D perhaps matches TRBD1 (5 bases). V was clipped by 0 bases and J by 0 bases, with 9 bases between them. Germline CDR1 is MNHNY and CDR2 is SVGAGI (reference sequence). CDR3 length: 16 amino acids. This chain's CDR3 is CASSYSTASSGNTIYF. In DNA, the CDR3 is TGTGCCAGCAGTTACTCGACAGCCTCCTCTGGAAACACCATATATTTT.

This clone has only a few counts. The V gene is TRBV12-3 or TRBV12-4, the J gene TRBJ1-2, with unresolved D. The germline V and J ends were trimmed by 7 bases and 2 bases, with 11 bases remaining between them. The CDR3 loop spans 13 amino acids. CDR3 loop: CASNGDSNYGYTF. The DNA of the CDR3 is TGTGCCAGCAATGGAGACTCCAACTATGGCTACACCTTC.

V is TRBV6-5 and J is TRBJ2-3; D uncertain. V was shortened by 1 base and J by 4 bases, with 6 bases between the two germline ends. Germline CDR1 MNHEY, CDR2 SVGAGI. The CDR3 runs 13 residues. The CDR3 coding sequence is TGTGCCAGCAGTTACTACCAGGCAGATACGCAGTATTTT. Residues: CASSYYQADTQYF.

The chain has TRBV3-1 (or the pseudogene TRBV3-2) and TRBJ2-2; TRBD2 matches at 10 bases. There are 16 residues in the CDR3. Germline trimming cut 2 bases from V and 4 bases from J; bases unmatched to any gene: 4. The germline V gene has CDR1 LGHDT and CDR2 YNNKEL (reference sequence). CDR3 loop: CASSQHSGGGTGELFF. CDR3 coding DNA: TGTGCCAGCAGCCAACACAGCGGGGGGGGCACCGGGGAGCTGTTTTTT.

This clone has a handful of counts. This chain connects TRBV9 to TRBJ1-5, with D unclear. Germline V CDR1 and CDR2: SGDLS, YYNGEE. V lost 0 bases and J lost 2, with 15 bases in between. The CDR3 runs to 17 residues. CDR3 coding DNA: TGTGCCAGCAGCGTAGCAGGCCCGGGGTTGGGCAATCAGCCCCAGCATTTT. It translates to CASSVAGPGLGNQPQHF.

The chain's CDR3 is CAWSATDRGRSPLHF. The CDR3 bases are TGTGCCTGGAGTGCTACGGACAGGGGTAGATCACCCCTCCACTTT. The chain has TRBV30 and TRBJ1-6, with TRBD1 matching 9 bases. The CDR3 has 15 residues. J gave up 10 bases and V 1 base, and 8 bases lay outside the gene matches. Germline V gene sequence: CDR1 GTSNPN, CDR2 SVGIG (reference sequence).

CDR3 region: CASSPSEGTSARGEQFF. The DNA of the CDR3 is TGTGCCAGCAGTCCGTCGGAGGGGACTAGCGCGAGGGGTGAGCAGTTCTTC. V gene TRBV7-3 combines with J gene TRBJ2-1; TRBD2 matches at 10 bases. Germline V gene data show CDR1 as SGHTA and CDR2 as FQGTGA. The length of the CDR3 is 17 residues. J was trimmed by 9 bases and V by 6 bases; bases with no gene match: 17.